The clone carrying this T cell receptor (beta chain) was found a few times. This specimen belongs to a study of T cells in Graves' hyperthyroidism and ophthalmopathy. From RNA transcripts, TCR beta CDR3 regions were amplified. TCR CDR3 underwent first-round RT-PCR with the HTBI primer set. TCRdb processed the multiplex PCR reads anew with MiXCR; each CDR3 protein has one entry. Here the sample spans approximately 520,000 distinct CDR3 sequences, roughly 25% being singletons. Looked up from germline, CDR1 is SGHAT and CDR2 is FQDESV (reference sequence). The V gene end was trimmed by 5 bases and the J gene end by 6 bases; junction bases not matched to a gene: 7. This CDR3 comprises 16 residues. Ophthalmopathy patients showed a Clinical Activity Score of at least 3, NOSPECS grade of at least 4 and duration under 3 months. Any patient presenting with uncontrolled infection, other autoimmune disease, pregnancy or lactation was left out.

This clonotype originated in a woman younger than 45 with Graves' ophthalmopathy. This chain joins TRBV11-1 and TRBJ2-2; TRBD2 matches 12 bases. Source material: blood. CDR3 sequence reads: CASSRLAGGLPGELFF. CDR3 nucleotide sequence: TGTGCCAGCAGCCGGCTAGCGGGGGGGCTCCCCGGGGAGCTGTTTTTT.